The 6 T cell receptor beta chains below all came from one sample that was sequenced in a study of T cell responses to AZD1222 COVID-19 vaccine. TCRdb's table, derived via immunoSEQ multiplex PCR, lists solely in-frame clones and lacks some. The table has about 100,000 clones, 80% to 95% seen once. The input for sequencing was peripheral blood, taken on day 0 of AZD1222 vaccination. The receptors come from an adult in good health.

The rearrangement uses TRBV23-1 and TRBJ2-2; possibly TRBD1 or TRBD2 for D (6 bases each). TRBV23-1 is identified as an open reading frame with a role that is uncertain. This CDR3 is built from 16 residues. V shed 7 bases and J shed 7 bases, with 22 bases lying between them. The CDR3 nucleotides are TGCGCCAGCACCCTTCCGGGAGTGGGGGCGGGCGGGGAGCTGTTTTTT. The encoded protein is CASTLPGVGAGGELFF.

The chain joins TRBV2 to TRBJ1-5, with unresolved D. CDR3 length equals 15 residues. With 2 bases removed from V and 5 bases from J, the gap between germline ends came to 13 bases. Germline V gene sequence: CDR1 SNHLY, CDR2 FYNNEI. CDR3 region: CASSEMTVKDQPQHF. DNA for the CDR3: TGTGCCAGCAGTGAAATGACGGTGAAAGATCAGCCCCAGCATTTT.

The chain uses TRBV7-9 and TRBJ1-1; D perhaps matches TRBD1 (6 bases). This CDR3 spans 12 amino acids. The V gene's germline CDR1 is SEHNR and CDR2 FQNEAQ (reference sequence). Trimming removed 4 bases at V and 5 bases at J, with 8 bases between. The CDR3 here is CASSSGQTEAFF. The CDR3 DNA is TGTGCCAGCAGCTCAGGACAGACTGAAGCTTTCTTT.

The chain carries TRBV7-3 and TRBJ2-1; TRBD2 is a possible D gene (6 bases). Germline CDR1 SGHTA, CDR2 FQGTGA. The V end was cut by 4 bases, the J end by 0 bases, with 19 bases between. The CDR3 runs 18 residues. CDR3 residues: CASSSPRVAGSSYNEQFF. CDR3 DNA sequence: TGTGCCAGCAGCTCCCCTCGGGTGGCGGGAAGCTCCTACAATGAGCAGTTCTTC.

This sequence joins TRBV28 and TRBJ1-1, with a possible D match to TRBD1 (6 bases). V lost 3 bases, J lost 5 bases, and 13 bases lay in between. CDR1 and CDR2 (germline): MDHEN, SYDVKM. The CDR3 is 14 amino acids. The chain's CDR3 is CASSFHRVGTEAFF. DNA for the CDR3: TGTGCCAGCAGTTTTCACAGGGTAGGGACTGAAGCTTTCTTT.

V and J are TRBV28 and TRBJ2-6, with unresolved D. Germline CDR1 and CDR2: MDHEN and SYDVKM. The CDR3 sequence is 15 residues long. V was cut by 7 bases and J by 2 bases, with 12 bases left in between. DNA of the CDR3: TGTGCCAGCAAGGTTGGGGTCGCTGGGGCCAACGTCCTGACTTTC. This codes for CASKVGVAGANVLTF.